This T cell receptor (beta chain) was identified during a study of beta chain features in type 1 diabetes. Across the whole study: The patient and healthy donor groups were comparable for age, gender and cell yields. Fewer than 140,000,000 sorted cells were examined across all samples.

General study points: All four CD4+ subsets of Type 1 diabetes patients contained TCRB CDR3s that were moderately but significantly shorter.

Germline CDR1 SGHNT, CDR2 YYREEE (reference sequence). Trimming took 4 bases from V and 3 from J; bases not matched to a gene: 10. The CDR3 is made up of 16 amino acids. In total, each donor contributed a single heparinised blood draw that averaged about 120 mL. With respect to this clone: What it binds is unknown.

Expressed TCRB transcripts got sequenced, as all isolated RNA was reverse transcribed. An average of approximately 3.4 million reads was obtained for naive, central memory and regulatory T cell samples. Method: immunoSEQ multiplex PCR; TCRdb's copy keeps in-frame clones and lacks some. This table has about 160,000 clones, roughly 8% appearing once. The clonotype originates from a young man with type 1 diabetes. Sequenced sample: central memory CD4+ T cells from blood. The chain carries TRBV5-4 and TRBJ2-3; TRBD2 matches at 8 bases. The CDR3 here is CASSLGAGGLTDTQYF. The CDR3 DNA reads as TGTGCCAGCAGCCTGGGGGCGGGGGGACTAACAGATACGCAGTATTTT.